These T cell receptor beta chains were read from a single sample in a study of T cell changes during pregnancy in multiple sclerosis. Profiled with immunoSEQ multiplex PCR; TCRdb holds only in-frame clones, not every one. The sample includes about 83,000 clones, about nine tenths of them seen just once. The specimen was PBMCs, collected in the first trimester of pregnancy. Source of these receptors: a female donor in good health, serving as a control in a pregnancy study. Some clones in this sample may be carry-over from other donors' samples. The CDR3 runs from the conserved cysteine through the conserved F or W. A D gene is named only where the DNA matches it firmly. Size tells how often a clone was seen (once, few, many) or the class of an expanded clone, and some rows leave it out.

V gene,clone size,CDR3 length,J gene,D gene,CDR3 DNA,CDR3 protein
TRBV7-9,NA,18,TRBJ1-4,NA,TGTGCCAGCAGCTTAGTGGGGCTTCTCCGAGCGAGACATGAAAAACTGTTTTTT,CASSLVGLLRARHEKLFF
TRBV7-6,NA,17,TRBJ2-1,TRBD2,TGTGCCAGCAGCTTAGGGACTAGCGGTGGAAGCTACAATGAGCAGTTCTTC,CASSLGTSGGSYNEQFF
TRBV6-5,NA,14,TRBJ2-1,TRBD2,TGTGCCACCACCCTAAGCGGGAGGGCCTTTGAGCAGTTCTTC,CATTLSGRAFEQFF
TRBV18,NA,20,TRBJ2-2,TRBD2,TGTGCCAGCTCACCATTCGCCCTAGCGGGGACCAACGCGAACACCGGGGAGCTGTTTTTT,CASSPFALAGTNANTGELFF
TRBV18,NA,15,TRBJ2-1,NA,TGTGCCAGCTCACCGGGTCAGGACACCTACAATGAGCAGTTCTTC,CASSPGQDTYNEQFF
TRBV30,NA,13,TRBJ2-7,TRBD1,TGTGCCTGGAGGGACAGGCCTGTCGGTGAGCAGTACTTC,CAWRDRPVGEQYF
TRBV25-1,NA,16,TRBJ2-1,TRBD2,TGTGCCAGCACCGGGGGAGTAGCGGGGGGTTACAATGAGCAGTTCTTC,CASTGGVAGGYNEQFF
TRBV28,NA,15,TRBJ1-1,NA,TGTGCCAGCAGTCCCACCGGGACACCTAACACTGAAGCTTTCTTT,CASSPTGTPNTEAFF
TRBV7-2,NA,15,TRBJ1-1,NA,TGTGCCAGCGTTAAATTTGGGTGGGCCGGCACTGAAGCTTTCTTT,CASVKFGWAGTEAFF
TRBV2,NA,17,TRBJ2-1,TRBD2,TGTGCCAGCAGACTAGCGGGAGGGCTGAGCTCCTACAATGAGCAGTTCTTC,CASRLAGGLSSYNEQFF
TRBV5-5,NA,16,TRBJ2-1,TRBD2,TGTGCCAGCAGCTTGAGGTCTAGCGGGAGGAACAATGAGCAGTTCTTC,CASSLRSSGRNNEQFF
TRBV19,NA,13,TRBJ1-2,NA,TGTGCCAGTAGCCTATCAGGAAACTATGGCTACACCTTC,CASSLSGNYGYTF
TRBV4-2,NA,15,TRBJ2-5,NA,TGTGCCAGCAGCCACCTGGGGGACAAGGGGGAGACCCAGTACTTC,CASSHLGDKGETQYF
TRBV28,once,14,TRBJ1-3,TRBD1,TGTGCCAGCAGACCCGGACAGGGTGGAAACACCATATATTTT,CASRPGQGGNTIYF
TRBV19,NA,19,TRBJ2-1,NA,TGTGCCAGTAGTATAACCCCTTGGTCCCCGGAGACTGCTTACAATGAGCAGTTCTTC,CASSITPWSPETAYNEQFF
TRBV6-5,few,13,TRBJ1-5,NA,TGTGCCAGCAGTTACGAGGGCAATCAGCCCCAGCATTTT,CASSYEGNQPQHF
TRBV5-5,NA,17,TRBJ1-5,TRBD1,TGTGCCAGCAGCCCGGGACAGGGGGCTTGGGGCAATCAGCCCCAGCATTTT,CASSPGQGAWGNQPQHF
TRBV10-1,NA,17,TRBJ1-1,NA,TGCGCCAGCAGTGAGCTCCCTCCAGACAGCCCTAACACTGAAGCTTTCTTT,CASSELPPDSPNTEAFF
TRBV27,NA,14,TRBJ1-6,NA,TGTGCCAGCAGTTTAGTGGTACGGGTTTCACCCCTCCACTTT,CASSLVVRVSPLHF
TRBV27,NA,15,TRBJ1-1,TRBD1,TGTGCCAGCAGTCCATTCCCGACAGGGGGGCCTGAAGCTTTCTTT,CASSPFPTGGPEAFF
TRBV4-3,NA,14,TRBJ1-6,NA,TGCGCCAGCAGCCAAGGGGCAGGGTTTTCACCCCTCCACTTT,CASSQGAGFSPLHF
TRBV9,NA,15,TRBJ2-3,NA,TGTGCCAGCAGCCACACGGGAGATATCGCAGATACGCAGTATTTT,CASSHTGDIADTQYF
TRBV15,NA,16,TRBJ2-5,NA,TGTGCCACCAGCAGAGATGGGGGGAACAGGCAAGAGACCCAGTACTTC,CATSRDGGNRQETQYF
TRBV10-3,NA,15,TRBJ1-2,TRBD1,TGTGCCATCAGTGAAGGGGGACAGATTAACTATGGCTACACCTTC,CAISEGGQINYGYTF
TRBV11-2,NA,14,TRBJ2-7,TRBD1,TGTGCCAGCAGCTCCCCGGGACAGGGCTACGAGCAGTACTTC,CASSSPGQGYEQYF
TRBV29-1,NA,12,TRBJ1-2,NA,TGCAGCCTCCTAGTCGATCGCTATGGCTACACCTTC,CSLLVDRYGYTF
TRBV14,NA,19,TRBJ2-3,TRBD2,TGTGCCAGCAGCCAAGATACCTGGCCTAGCGGGGGGTCCACAGATACGCAGTATTTT,CASSQDTWPSGGSTDTQYF
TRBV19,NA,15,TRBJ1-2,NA,TGTGCCAGTAGTATCGGACTTACCTTAGGCTATGGCTACACCTTC,CASSIGLTLGYGYTF
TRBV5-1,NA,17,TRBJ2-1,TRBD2,TGCGCCAGCAGCTTGGAAACACTAGCGTTTTTGGGTAATGAGCAGTTCTTC,CASSLETLAFLGNEQFF
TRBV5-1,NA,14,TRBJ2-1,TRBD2,TGCGCCAGCAGCTCGCCTAGCGGGAGGTCTGAGCAGTTCTTC,CASSSPSGRSEQFF
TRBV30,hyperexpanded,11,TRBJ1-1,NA,TGTGCCTGGCTCAGGAACACTGAAGCTTTCTTT,CAWLRNTEAFF
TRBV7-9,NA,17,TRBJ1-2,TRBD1,TGTGCCAGCAGCTTAGTGGCCGGACAGGGTGATAACTATGGCTACACCTTC,CASSLVAGQGDNYGYTF
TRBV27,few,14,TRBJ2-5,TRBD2,TGTGCCAGCAGGGGACTAGCGGGCAAAGAGACCCAGTACTTC,CASRGLAGKETQYF
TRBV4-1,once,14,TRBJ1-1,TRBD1,TGCGCCAGCAGCCAAGATGCCCGGGACAGGGAAGCTTTCTTT,CASSQDARDREAFF
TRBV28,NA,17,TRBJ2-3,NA,TGTGCCAGCAGACCCGCGGGGGCCGATTCTAGCACAGATACGCAGTATTTT,CASRPAGADSSTDTQYF
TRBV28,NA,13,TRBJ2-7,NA,TGTGCCAGCAAACTAGCCTTAGCCGACGAGCAGTACTTC,CASKLALADEQYF
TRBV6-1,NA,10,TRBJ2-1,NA,TGTGCCAGTGCACAGTATGAGCAGTTCTTC,CASAQYEQFF
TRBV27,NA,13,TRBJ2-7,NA,TGTGCCAGCAGTTTGAGACTAACCTACGAGCAGTACTTC,CASSLRLTYEQYF
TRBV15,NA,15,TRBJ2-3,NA,TGTGCCACCAGCAGCGGACAGAGACGCACAGATACGCAGTATTTT,CATSSGQRRTDTQYF